The entry that follows covers one T cell receptor beta chain sequence. Its cognate antigen is unknown. The data belong to a study of T cells in localized non-small cell lung cancer. Findings and limits, study-wide: Uninvolved neighboring lung showed the greatest T cell clonality, exceeding tumor. A denser population of T cells in blood accompanied longer overall survival. When the top 100 tumor clones were examined, a median around 50 of them also appeared in the adjacent lung, which was paired and uninvolved.

The data were produced by immunoSEQ multiplex PCR, yet TCRdb's version contains in-frame clones alone and is incomplete. The table has 50,000 to 75,000 clones, approximately 91% seen once. Germline CDR1 SGHAT, CDR2 FQNNGV. The CDR3 has 18 amino acids. Trimming took off 1 base at V and 6 bases at J, with 24 bases between the two ends. This clonotype was obtained from a man between 40 and 69 years old with stage I lung adenocarcinoma. Sequenced here: peripheral blood, sampled before any cancer treatment. The gene calls are TRBV11-2 and TRBJ2-5, with D perhaps matching TRBD1 or TRBD2 (6 bases each). The CDR3 DNA sequence: TGTGCCAGCAGCTTAGTTGGGGGGACACACGATCTTTGGCAGACCCAGTACTTC. This translates into CASSLVGGTHDLWQTQYF.